Each of the 27 T cell receptor beta chains below was sequenced from the same sample in a study of blood T cell repertoires in COVID-19. The method was immunoSEQ multiplex PCR; TCRdb's version includes in-frame clones alone and lacks a portion of them. The sample has fewer than 400,000 clones, 80% to 90% seen once. The sequenced sample consisted of PBMCs or T cells enriched from blood (not recorded which). These receptors originate from a woman in her forties or fifties who had recovered from COVID-19.

The rearrangement uses TRBV9 and TRBJ2-1; TRBD1 aligns across 10 bases. Germline loops: CDR1 SGDLS, CDR2 YYNGEE. V was clipped by 0 bases and J by 9 bases; unmatched bases: 6. The CDR3 contains 15 residues. The CDR3 here is CASSVAGTGVAEQFF. In nucleotides, the CDR3 is TGTGCCAGCAGCGTAGCCGGGACAGGGGTTGCTGAGCAGTTCTTC.

This clone was recorded a few times. At the DNA level, this CDR3 is encoded by other sequences in the same sample as well. This chain links TRBV27 with TRBJ1-5, with 8 bases identical to TRBD1. Per germline, CDR1 MNHEY and CDR2 SMNVEV (reference sequence). The CDR3 spans 14 residues. J gave up 7 bases and V 2 bases, and 4 bases lay outside the gene matches. CDR3 residues: CASSLQGAGQPQHF. The CDR3 nucleotides read TGTGCCAGCAGTTTACAGGGGGCGGGGCAGCCCCAGCATTTT.

The gene calls are TRBV6-1 and TRBJ1-6; tentatively, D is TRBD1 (5 bases). Germline lookup yields CDR1 MNHNS and CDR2 SASEGT. The V end was cut by 2 bases, the J end by 10 bases, with 15 bases between. The CDR3 totals 15 residues. The chain's CDR3 is CASSENYAGRSPLHF. In DNA form, the CDR3 reads TGTGCCAGCAGTGAAAACTATGCAGGGAGGTCACCCCTCCACTTT.

The chain combines TRBV5-1 with TRBJ2-2; D remains unclear. The CDR3 is 15 residues long. Germline V gives CDR1 SGHRS, CDR2 YFSETQ. V was cut by 1 base and J by 3 bases, with 10 bases left in between. In DNA form, the CDR3 reads TGCGCCAGCAGCTTGCCCTACCCGGACACCGGGGAGCTGTTTTTT. Amino acid sequence: CASSLPYPDTGELFF.

The chain links TRBV3-1 (or the pseudogene TRBV3-2) to TRBJ1-1; D ambiguous. Germline values: CDR1 LGHDT, CDR2 YNNKEL (reference sequence). The V end was cut by 0 bases, the J end by 3 bases, with 11 bases between. The length of the CDR3 is 15 residues. Written as DNA, the CDR3 is TGTGCCAGCAGCCAAGAACTACCATGGGACACTGAAGCTTTCTTT. Amino acids: CASSQELPWDTEAFF.

The chain is built from TRBV19 and TRBJ1-1, with a weak D call TRBD1 (6 bases). Deletions cut 7 bases from V and 3 bases from J, with 21 bases between. Germline values: CDR1 LNHDA, CDR2 SQIVND (reference sequence). CDR3 length equals 16 residues. This chain's CDR3 is CASKPQGVWGDTEAFF. CDR3 bases: TGTGCCAGTAAACCACAGGGCGTTTGGGGCGACACTGAAGCTTTCTTT.

The chain recombines TRBV6-1 with TRBJ2-1; 9 bases fit TRBD2. Germline CDR1 reads MNHNS; CDR2 reads SASEGT. This CDR3 spans 17 amino acids. V was pared by 0 bases and J by 3 bases, with 6 bases of the junction left unmatched. The CDR3 sequence: CASSEASRLAVYNEQFF. The CDR3 nucleotides read TGTGCCAGCAGTGAAGCGTCAAGACTAGCGGTCTACAATGAGCAGTTCTTC.

The chain couples TRBV28 to TRBJ1-2; D gene uncertain. This CDR3 spans 13 amino acids. Looked up from germline, CDR1 is MDHEN and CDR2 is SYDVKM. V was cut by 3 bases and J by 5 bases, with 10 bases left in between. Here the CDR3 DNA reads TGTGCCAGCAGTTTGGGCAGAACTTATGGCTACACCTTC. It yields the protein CASSLGRTYGYTF.

The chain links TRBV7-2 to TRBJ1-3; TRBD1 is a possible D gene (5 bases). This CDR3 has 18 amino acids. Germline CDR1 reads SGHTA; CDR2 reads FQGNSA. The V end lost 5 bases, the J end lost 0 bases, and 20 bases lay between the germline ends. CDR3 residues: CASSPQGRASTSGNTIYF. CDR3 DNA: TGTGCCAGCAGCCCTCAGGGCAGGGCTTCAACCTCTGGAAACACCATATATTTT.

The chain has TRBV4-1 and TRBJ2-5, with D maybe TRBD2 (6 bases). Germline V gene data show CDR1 as MGHRA and CDR2 as YSYEKL. This CDR3 region has 17 residues. V was shortened by 4 bases and J by 5 bases, with 23 bases between the two germline ends. The CDR3 DNA reads as TGCGCCAGCAGCCCTATAGGTTTCGAGGCTAGCGCGGAGACCCAGTACTTC. Translated: CASSPIGFEASAETQYF.

The rearrangement joins TRBV27 to TRBJ1-6; D is possibly TRBD1 (5 bases). Germline CDR1 MNHEY, CDR2 SMNVEV (reference sequence). This CDR3 comprises 15 residues. Trimming cost V 10 bases and J 0 bases, with 13 bases left between them. CDR3 coding DNA: TGTGCCACCTCCACTGACAGCTCCTATAATTCACCCCTCCACTTT. It specifies CATSTDSSYNSPLHF.

CDR3 amino acids: CASRRTSLNEKLFF. The CDR3 nucleotides are TGTGCCAGCAGGCGGACAAGTCTAAATGAAAAACTGTTTTTT. This chain joins TRBV5-5 and TRBJ1-4, with D possibly matching TRBD1 (5 bases). Trimming cost V 5 bases and J 5 bases, with 13 bases left between them. The CDR3 extends over 14 amino acids. CDR1 is SGHKS and CDR2 is YYEKEE in the germline V gene (reference sequence).

This clone was seen a handful of times. This chain connects TRBV10-3 to TRBJ1-4, with D possibly being TRBD1 (6 bases). CDR3 length: 13 residues. Germline CDR1 reads ENHRY; CDR2 reads SYGVKD. V was cut by 2 bases and J by 10 bases, with 11 bases left in between. The CDR3 nucleotides read TGTGCCATCAGTGAGGGGACAAGCGGAAAACTGTTTTTT. Translating gives CAISEGTSGKLFF.

This chain joins TRBV2 and TRBJ1-3; D is perhaps TRBD1 (6 bases). CDR3 length: 13 residues. The germline V and J ends were trimmed by 7 bases and 4 bases, with 11 bases remaining between them. Germline CDR1 is SNHLY and CDR2 is FYNNEI. The chain's CDR3 is CASNRVEGNTIYF. In DNA form, the CDR3 reads TGTGCCAGCAACAGGGTGGAGGGAAACACCATATATTTT.

The chain links TRBV27 to TRBJ1-2; TRBD1 aligns across 8 bases. The CDR3 totals 14 residues. Unmatched junction bases numbered 6, after V lost 6 bases and J lost 3 bases. Germline V lookup: CDR1 MNHEY, CDR2 SMNVEV (reference sequence). CDR3 sequence (DNA): TGTGCCAGCAGGGCAGGGGGCGCATACTATGGCTACACCTTC. This sequence encodes CASRAGGAYYGYTF.

The chain carries TRBV7-9 and TRBJ1-6; D uncertain. V was shortened by 5 bases and J by 7 bases, with 21 bases between the two germline ends. Germline V gene sequence: CDR1 SEHNR, CDR2 FQNEAQ (reference sequence). The CDR3 has 17 residues. Here the CDR3 DNA reads TGTGCCAGCAGCCCGCCAGCGGGAGAGTTCGAAAATTCACCCCTCCACTTT. Translation gives CASSPPAGEFENSPLHF. The full variable domain, completed using reference TRBV7-9 and TRBJ1-6, is DTGVSQNPRHKITKRGQNVTFRCDPISEHNRLYWYRQTLGQGPEFLTYFQNEAQLEKSRLLSDRFSAERPKGSFSTLEIQRTEQGDSAMYLCASSPPAGEFENSPLHFGNGTRLTVT.

The chain has TRBV30 and TRBJ2-2, with 7 bases identical to TRBD2. J lost 6 bases, V lost 3 bases, and 1 base had no gene match. The CDR3 spans 12 residues. Per germline, CDR1 GTSNPN and CDR2 SVGIG (reference sequence). CDR3: CAWRAGSGELFF. The CDR3 nucleotides read TGTGCCTGGAGAGCGGGATCCGGGGAGCTGTTTTTT.

CDR3 sequence: CASSLRGLGQPQHF. The CDR3 region has the DNA TGTGCCAGCAGCCTACGGGGTCTCGGACAGCCCCAGCATTTT. The chain couples TRBV6-5 to TRBJ1-5; no clear D. Between the trimmed V and J ends, which lost 6 bases and 7 bases, there was a span of 16 bases. Germline V CDR1 and CDR2: MNHEY, SVGAGI. This CDR3 is built from 14 residues.

The chain recombines TRBV7-2 with TRBJ2-1; 11 positions agree with TRBD2. Trimming at V came to 5 bases and at J to 12 bases, leaving 12 bases not matched to a gene. Germline CDR1 and CDR2: SGHTA and FQGNSA. The CDR3 is made up of 15 amino acids. The CDR3 spells CASSPTSGVFGGQFF. The CDR3, as DNA: TGTGCCAGCAGCCCGACTAGCGGGGTCTTCGGTGGGCAGTTCTTC.

This chain connects TRBV14 to TRBJ2-2; no firm D call. Germline V gene data show CDR1 as SGHDN and CDR2 as FVKESK. The CDR3 has 17 residues. The ends were cut back, 0 bases at V and 0 bases at J, with 11 bases in the middle. The CDR3 here is CASSQDLWATNTGELFF. DNA for the CDR3: TGTGCCAGCAGCCAAGATCTTTGGGCAACGAACACCGGGGAGCTGTTTTTT. The whole variable domain, filled in from reference TRBV14 and TRBJ2-2, reads EAGVTQFPSHSVIEKGQTVTLRCDPISGHDNLYWYRRVMGKEIKFLLHFVKESKQDESGMPNNRFLAERTGGTYSTLKVQPAELEDSGVYFCASSQDLWATNTGELFFGEGSRLTVL.

The chain recombines TRBV6-2 or TRBV6-3 with TRBJ2-1; D is perhaps TRBD1 (5 bases). Between the trimmed V and J ends, which lost 6 bases and 3 bases, there was a span of 15 bases. CDR1 MNHEY and CDR2 SVGEGT come from the germline V gene. The CDR3 contains 15 residues. CDR3 sequence (DNA): TGTGCCAGCAGCTCCGCCCGCAGGGACTACAATGAGCAGTTCTTC. Protein sequence: CASSSARRDYNEQFF.

The CDR3 reads CASRGARTEAFF. CDR3 DNA sequence: TGTGCCAGCAGGGGAGCTCGGACTGAAGCTTTCTTT. The rearrangement joins TRBV25-1 to TRBJ1-1; D gene unclear. Trimming cost V 6 bases and J 5 bases, with 10 bases left between them. Germline CDR1 MGHDK, CDR2 SYGVNS. The CDR3 is 12 amino acids.

This sequence joins TRBV10-3 and TRBJ1-5; 11 bases fit TRBD1. The CDR3 has 14 residues. In germline, CDR1 is ENHRY, CDR2 SYGVKD. V lost 4 bases and J lost 7; bases outside the gene matches: 3. The CDR3 DNA is TGTGCCATCAGTGGGGGGACAGGGGGGCAGCCCCAGCATTTT. Amino acids: CAISGGTGGQPQHF.

V usage is TRBV30 and J usage is TRBJ1-2; D might be TRBD1 (6 bases). Trimming cost V 5 bases and J 8 bases, with 15 bases left between them. This CDR3 has 12 residues. The V gene's germline CDR1 is GTSNPN and CDR2 SVGIG (reference sequence). In DNA form, the CDR3 reads TGTGCCTGGGAAACCAGGGGTAGCGGCTACACCTTC. Its translation: CAWETRGSGYTF.

The chain combines TRBV24-1 with TRBJ2-1; 7 bases agree with TRBD1. Trimming at V came to 4 bases and at J to 5 bases, leaving 10 bases not matched to a gene. This CDR3 has 16 residues. Germline-derived CDR1 and CDR2 are KGHDR and SFDVKD. CDR3 residues: CATSDPTPTGHNEQFF. Here the CDR3 DNA reads TGTGCCACCAGTGACCCGACCCCGACAGGGCACAATGAGCAGTTCTTC.

This chain uses TRBV28 with TRBJ1-2; no clear D. CDR3 length equals 12 residues. Germline CDR1 MDHEN, CDR2 SYDVKM. Between the trimmed V and J ends, which lost 8 bases and 4 bases, there was a span of 11 bases. CDR3 nucleotides: TGTGCCAGCGCAGCGAAAAGCTATGGCTACACCTTC. Translated, it gives CASAAKSYGYTF.

The J gene is TRBJ1-2, the V gene TRBV19, with 8 bases fitting TRBD1. Trimming cost V 4 bases and J 6 bases; bases outside gene matches: 4. The CDR3 has 13 amino acids. Germline V gives CDR1 LNHDA, CDR2 SQIVND (reference sequence). The CDR3 bases are TGTGCCAGTAGTACCGGGACAGGCGATGGCTACACCTTC. It yields the protein CASSTGTGDGYTF.